The next 8 T cell receptor beta chains were all read from a single sample in a study of early T cells in non-severe SARS-CoV-2 infection. One entry per CDR3 protein, called by TCRdb with MiXCR from the 5' RACE reads. The profile shows more than 55,000 distinct CDR3 sequences, approximately 13% of them singletons. Source material: whole blood. These receptors were collected from an adult who was a healthcare worker with PCR-confirmed SARS-CoV-2 infection or an uninfected control (not recorded which).

The CDR3 spells CAWSWKRNEQFF. The CDR3 coding sequence is TGTGCCTGGAGTTGGAAACGCAATGAGCAGTTCTTC. The rearrangement joins TRBV30 to TRBJ2-1; D not certain. Trimming stripped 2 bases from V and 6 bases from J, with 8 bases between. Germline V CDR1 and CDR2: GTSNPN, SVGIG (reference sequence). The CDR3 spans 12 residues.

This clonotype was picked up a small number of times. The chain recombines TRBV12-5 with TRBJ2-1, with TRBD1 identical over 7 bases. The CDR3 has 11 amino acids. V was clipped by 4 bases and J by 13 bases; unmatched bases: 4. CDR1 and CDR2 (germline): LGHNT, FRNRAP. The chain's CDR3 is CASGWDSEQFF. In DNA form, the CDR3 reads TGTGCTAGTGGTTGGGACAGTGAACAGTTCTTC.

This rearrangement joins TRBV27 to TRBJ1-4; D possibly corresponds to TRBD1 (6 bases). CDR3 length: 15 residues. CDR1 and CDR2 from the germline V gene are MNHEY and SMNVEV (reference sequence). Trimming removed 5 bases at V and 8 bases at J, with 18 bases between. The CDR3 DNA sequence: TGTGCCAGCAGTGCCTCCCTAGGGGGTCAGGAAAAACTGTTTTTT. Protein: CASSASLGGQEKLFF.

Ten or more counts support this clonotype. The V call is TRBV13, the J call TRBJ2-1; TRBD1 is a possible D gene (5 bases). The CDR3 extends over 15 amino acids. Trimming took 3 bases from V and 0 from J, leaving 9 bases between them. Germline V lookup: CDR1 PRHDT, CDR2 FYEKMQ (reference sequence). CDR3 region: CASSLGRSSYNEQFF. For the CDR3, the DNA is TGTGCCAGCAGCTTGGGGCGGAGCTCCTACAATGAGCAGTTCTTC.

This clonotype came up many times. This sequence joins TRBV6-5 and TRBJ1-1, with D hard to call. CDR1 and CDR2 (germline): MNHEY, SVGAGI. V gave up 2 bases and J gave up 4 bases, with 8 bases separating them. The CDR3 has 13 amino acids. CDR3: CASSYGRSTEAFF. CDR3 coding DNA: TGTGCCAGCAGTTACGGTAGGAGCACTGAAGCTTTCTTT.

Remarks on this clonotype: The junction differs from germline at one of its ends, possibly a read error. The chain couples TRBV3-1 to TRBJ2-3; D gene unclear. This CDR3 has 15 amino acids. Germline V lookup: CDR1 LGHDT, CDR2 YNNKEL (reference sequence). CDR3 amino acids: CAGSQDPGSTDTQYF. CDR3 nucleotides: TGTGCCGGCAGCCAAGATCCTGGCTCCACAGATACGCAGTATTTT.

This clonotype appeared a few times. This chain links TRBV9 with TRBJ2-1, with TRBD2 matching over 12 bases. Trimming took 3 bases from V and 1 from J; bases not matched to a gene: 17. The CDR3 contains 21 residues. Germline CDR1 SGDLS, CDR2 YYNGEE. CDR3 in amino acids: CASSADPHSTSGRGSYNEQFF. The CDR3 coding sequence is TGTGCCAGCAGCGCCGACCCCCATTCGACTAGCGGGAGAGGATCCTACAATGAGCAGTTCTTC.

This chain links TRBV29-1 with TRBJ2-7, with D perhaps TRBD2 (6 bases). The germline gives CDR1 SQVTM, CDR2 ANQGSEA. The CDR3 sequence is 14 residues long. V lost 2 bases, J lost 6 bases, and 17 bases lay in between. The DNA for the CDR3 is TGCAGCGTTGAATTCCTGGAGGGAGCGGGCGAGCAGTACTTC. Protein: CSVEFLEGAGEQYF.